The 27 T cell receptor beta chains below come from one sample, sequenced in a study of shared clonotypes between healthy human individuals. The data were produced by immunoSEQ multiplex PCR, yet TCRdb's version contains in-frame clones alone and is incomplete. The repertoire includes about 2.3 million clones, 85% to 95% of them detected once, and 0.35% to 0.5% sits in the top ten. Material: naive CD4+ T cells from PBMCs. Described subset: CD45RA+ positively selected. The origin of the receptors is a young man in good health. Some clones in this sample may be carry-over from other donors' samples.

The chain joins TRBV5-1 to TRBJ1-4, with D tentatively TRBD1 (5 bases). Germline V CDR1 and CDR2: SGHRS, YFSETQ. The CDR3 has 17 amino acids. V lost 4 bases and J lost 2, with 18 bases in between. Here the CDR3 reads CASSADLGGVTNEKLFF. The CDR3, as DNA: TGCGCCAGCAGCGCGGACCTTGGGGGGGTTACTAATGAAAAACTGTTTTTT.

The chain links TRBV7-9 to TRBJ1-4, with 7 positions matching TRBD1. The trim removed 5 bases at V and 3 bases at J, leaving 6 bases unmatched. Germline values: CDR1 SEHNR, CDR2 FQNEAQ (reference sequence). The CDR3 is made up of 15 amino acids. Written as DNA, the CDR3 is TGTGCCAGCAGCAGCGACAGGGCATCTAATGAAAAACTGTTTTTT. Translation: CASSSDRASNEKLFF.

The V call is TRBV11-3, the J call TRBJ2-1; the D is unclear. V was shortened by 4 bases and J by 10 bases, with 11 bases between the two germline ends. The CDR3 sequence is 12 residues long. Per germline, CDR1 SGHNT and CDR2 YENEEA. CDR3 loop: CASSSGPREQFF. DNA of the CDR3: TGTGCCAGCAGCTCTGGGCCTCGGGAGCAGTTCTTC.

This chain uses TRBV6-6 with TRBJ2-6; no reliable D call. The CDR3 is 15 amino acids. The V gene lost 5 bases and the J gene lost 1 base, with 9 bases spanning the gap. CDR1 and CDR2 (germline): MNHNY, SVGAGI (reference sequence). In DNA, the CDR3 is TGTGCCAGCAGTAGGAGCCCATCTGGGGCCAACGTCCTGACTTTC. Amino acid sequence: CASSRSPSGANVLTF.

Details on this clone: Other DNA variants within this sample encode the same CDR3. This chain connects TRBV5-1 to TRBJ2-5; D gene unclear. Germline V CDR1 and CDR2: SGHRS, YFSETQ. CDR3 length: 13 residues. V was clipped by 0 bases and J by 4 bases, with 7 bases between them. CDR3 loop: CASSLAGRETQYF. CDR3 nucleotides: TGCGCCAGCAGCTTGGCCGGGCGAGAGACCCAGTACTTC.

This clone was observed a single time. V and J are TRBV6-5 and TRBJ1-2, with D unresolved. Trimming stripped 4 bases from V and 7 bases from J, with 13 bases between. The CDR3 contains 13 residues. CDR1 and CDR2 from the germline V gene are MNHEY and SVGAGI. CDR3 residues: CASSSLPLPGYTF. Written as DNA, the CDR3 is TGTGCCAGCAGTTCCCTTCCTCTACCTGGCTACACCTTC.

The genes are TRBV5-4 and TRBJ2-3; weak D call: TRBD2 (5 bases). This CDR3 is built from 14 residues. V was trimmed by 0 bases and J by 2 bases, leaving 7 bases between them. Germline assignment: CDR1 SGHNT and CDR2 YYREEE (reference sequence). This CDR3 is CASSLGTFTDTQYF. The CDR3 coding sequence is TGTGCCAGCAGCTTGGGGACTTTCACAGATACGCAGTATTTT.

V and J are TRBV5-1 and TRBJ2-7; possible D gene TRBD2, 6 bases. Germline V gene lookup returns CDR1 SGHRS and CDR2 YFSETQ. V lost 1 base, J lost 4 bases, and 12 bases lay in between. The CDR3 is 14 residues long. Written as DNA, the CDR3 is TGCGCCAGCAGCTTGCGGGACTTCTCTTACGAGCAGTACTTC. Translating it yields CASSLRDFSYEQYF.

The chain links TRBV5-4 to TRBJ2-1, with D uncertain. The CDR3 contains 14 residues. CDR1 and CDR2 (germline): SGHNT, YYREEE (reference sequence). Trimming took off 1 base at V and 6 bases at J, with 11 bases between the two ends. The CDR3 protein is CASSLSGSRNEQFF. The CDR3 region has the DNA TGTGCCAGCAGCTTGAGTGGGTCCCGCAATGAGCAGTTCTTC.

The chain links TRBV7-9 to TRBJ1-2; tentative D call: TRBD1 (6 bases). The CDR3 runs to 15 residues. V was shortened by 2 bases and J by 2 bases, with 12 bases between the two germline ends. Per germline, CDR1 SEHNR and CDR2 FQNEAQ (reference sequence). CDR3 in amino acids: CASSLRNTGNYGYTF. CDR3 DNA: TGTGCCAGCAGCTTAAGGAACACAGGGAACTATGGCTACACCTTC.

A single count supports this clone. Other DNA variants within this sample encode the same CDR3. This rearrangement joins TRBV27 to TRBJ2-1; possible D gene TRBD2, 6 bases. Germline CDR1 and CDR2: MNHEY and SMNVEV (reference sequence). This CDR3 is 14 amino acids long. The V end was cut by 3 bases, the J end by 5 bases, with 11 bases between. The CDR3 region is CASSFRGRDNEQFF. The CDR3 DNA sequence: TGTGCCAGCAGTTTCCGGGGGAGAGACAATGAGCAGTTCTTC.

The V call is TRBV30, the J call TRBJ2-1; unclear D gene. This CDR3 region has 14 residues. Trimming removed 0 bases from V and 4 bases from J, with 10 bases in between. Germline values: CDR1 GTSNPN, CDR2 SVGIG (reference sequence). This chain's CDR3 is CAWSVLAPYNEQFF. CDR3 nucleotides: TGTGCCTGGAGTGTATTGGCTCCGTACAATGAGCAGTTCTTC. The full variable domain, completed using reference TRBV30 and TRBJ2-1, is SQTIHQWPATLVQPVGSPLSLECTVEGTSNPNLYWYRQAAGRGLQLLFYSVGIGQISSEVPQNLSASRPQDRQFILSSKKLLLSDSGFYLCAWSVLAPYNEQFFGPGTRLTVL.

The rearrangement uses TRBV5-1 and TRBJ1-2; D is uncertain. Germline assignment: CDR1 SGHRS and CDR2 YFSETQ. CDR3 length: 14 residues. The V end was cut by 1 base, the J end by 4 bases, with 11 bases between. The CDR3 spells CASSLTEPGYGYTF. DNA of the CDR3: TGCGCCAGCAGCTTGACGGAACCCGGCTATGGCTACACCTTC.

The rearrangement links TRBV11-3 to TRBJ2-3, with TRBD2 as a possible D gene (6 bases). The CDR3 loop spans 19 amino acids. Per the germline V gene, CDR1 is SGHNT and CDR2 is YENEEA. Between the trimmed V and J ends, which lost 2 bases and 7 bases, there was a span of 28 bases. DNA for the CDR3: TGTGCCAGCAGCTTAACTTTTTTTGGGCAGCCGGGGGTCGTAAATACGCAGTATTTT. Translating gives CASSLTFFGQPGVVNTQYF.

V usage is TRBV4-2 and J usage is TRBJ2-1, with D perhaps matching TRBD1 (6 bases). Looked up from germline, CDR1 is LGHNA and CDR2 is YNFKEQ. V gave up 0 bases and J gave up 6 bases, with 15 bases separating them. CDR3 length equals 16 residues. The CDR3 sequence is CASSQEGPGVVNEQFF. The CDR3 bases are TGTGCCAGCAGCCAAGAAGGGCCAGGGGTGGTCAATGAGCAGTTCTTC.

This clone showed up just once. The chain combines TRBV2 with TRBJ1-5; D is ambiguous. Germline assignment: CDR1 SNHLY and CDR2 FYNNEI. The ends were cut back, 4 bases at V and 5 bases at J, with 12 bases in the middle. The CDR3 spans 14 residues. CDR3 sequence (DNA): TGTGCCAGCAGTGGTAGGCTTGAGGATCAGCCCCAGCATTTT. This sequence encodes CASSGRLEDQPQHF.

The chain recombines TRBV6-5 with TRBJ1-3; D not certain. The V end was cut by 9 bases, the J end by 0 bases, with 12 bases between. Germline loops: CDR1 MNHEY, CDR2 SVGAGI. CDR3 size: 14 residues. For the CDR3, the DNA is TGTGCCAGTCTCCAATACGCCTCTGGAAACACCATATATTTT. Its protein product is CASLQYASGNTIYF.

The chain links TRBV5-1 to TRBJ2-7, with TRBD2 as a possible D gene (5 bases). The CDR3 has 13 amino acids. Germline lookup yields CDR1 SGHRS and CDR2 YFSETQ. Between the trimmed V and J ends, which lost 5 bases and 6 bases, there was a span of 15 bases. CDR3 DNA: TGCGCCAGCAGTCGGGGTCTGGGTGGCGAGCAGTACTTC. Translating gives CASSRGLGGEQYF.

The chain uses TRBV9 and TRBJ1-3; no reliable D call. V lost 4 bases to trimming and J lost 0 bases, with 20 bases between them. CDR3 size: 18 residues. CDR1 SGDLS and CDR2 YYNGEE come from the germline V gene. CDR3 DNA: TGTGCCAGCAGCCCCGGTAAGGGCGTTACGAACTCTGGAAACACCATATATTTT. Translated, it gives CASSPGKGVTNSGNTIYF.

As concerns this clone: Other nucleotide sequences from this sample produce the same CDR3. The chain uses TRBV29-1 and TRBJ2-3, with D tentatively TRBD2 (5 bases). V was trimmed by 3 bases and J by 3 bases, leaving 7 bases between them. The CDR3 totals 12 residues. Germline V gives CDR1 SQVTM, CDR2 ANQGSEA. The CDR3 loop reads CSVDTGTDTQYF. The CDR3 bases are TGCAGCGTTGATACGGGGACAGATACGCAGTATTTT.

V gene TRBV5-1 combines with J gene TRBJ2-7, with D perhaps matching TRBD2 (6 bases). Per germline, CDR1 SGHRS and CDR2 YFSETQ. This CDR3 region has 12 residues. The V gene lost 7 bases and the J gene lost 5 bases, with 13 bases spanning the gap. CDR3 nucleotides: TGCGCCAGCCGCAGCGGGCATGACGAGCAGTACTTC. This translates into CASRSGHDEQYF.

The gene calls are TRBV6-5 and TRBJ1-5, with TRBD1 identical over 9 bases. The CDR3 covers 14 residues. V trimming: 6 bases; J trimming: 7 bases; junction bases outside the gene matches: 7. Germline CDR1 MNHEY, CDR2 SVGAGI. The CDR3 loop is CASRKGQGGQPQHF. The CDR3 nucleotides read TGTGCCAGCAGGAAGGGACAGGGTGGCCAGCCCCAGCATTTT.

The V call is TRBV25-1, the J call TRBJ2-7, with TRBD2 identical over 11 bases. V was pared by 4 bases and J by 2 bases, with 10 bases of the junction left unmatched. CDR1 is MGHDK and CDR2 is SYGVNS in the germline V gene. The CDR3 totals 17 residues. The CDR3 DNA reads as TGTGCCAGCAGTGGCTATTATAGCGGGAGGGCCCCCTACGAGCAGTACTTC. The encoded protein is CASSGYYSGRAPYEQYF.

CDR3 sequence (DNA): TGTGCCAGCAGTTCCCGGACTAGCGAGCAGTACTTC. It codes for CASSSRTSEQYF. V usage is TRBV28 and J usage is TRBJ2-7; 7 bases map to TRBD2. The CDR3 is 12 residues long. J lost 6 bases, V lost 4 bases, and 3 bases had no gene match. The germline V gene has CDR1 MDHEN and CDR2 SYDVKM.

The chain carries TRBV18 and TRBJ1-1; TRBD1 matches at 10 bases. This CDR3 contains 15 residues. Germline CDR1 reads KGHSH; CDR2 reads LQKENI. V trimming: 4 bases; J trimming: 1 base; junction bases outside the gene matches: 3. The CDR3 bases are TGTGCCAGCTCACAGAGGACAGGGGGGAACACTGAAGCTTTCTTT. Amino acid sequence: CASSQRTGGNTEAFF. The full variable domain, completed using reference TRBV18 and TRBJ1-1, is NAGVMQNPRHLVRRRGQEARLRCSPMKGHSHVYWYRQLPEEGLKFMVYLQKENIIDESGMPKERFSAEFPKEGPSILRIQQVVRGDSAAYFCASSQRTGGNTEAFFGQGTRLTVV.

The gene calls are TRBV10-3 and TRBJ2-3; TRBD2 agrees at 12 bases. The germline V gene has CDR1 ENHRY and CDR2 SYGVKD. J was trimmed by 1 base and V by 4 bases; bases with no gene match: 3. This CDR3 spans 16 amino acids. The CDR3 region is CAISARTSGGTDTQYF. CDR3 in DNA: TGTGCCATCAGTGCCCGGACTAGCGGGGGCACAGATACGCAGTATTTT.

The chain recombines TRBV5-1 with TRBJ2-1, with 9 bases that match TRBD2. This CDR3 has 16 residues. With V trimmed by 0 bases and J by 3 bases, 4 bases remained unmatched. The V gene's germline CDR1 is SGHRS and CDR2 YFSETQ. Here the CDR3 DNA reads TGCGCCAGCAGCTTGGGACTAGCGGCAAACTACAATGAGCAGTTCTTC. Its translation is CASSLGLAANYNEQFF.